This T cell receptor beta chain was sequenced for a study of cytomegalovirus exposure and HLA in healthy donors. Study-level information: Of the donors genotyped, several hundred in all, 65% to 90% fell in the Caucasian-associated ancestry cluster.

Notes on the study in general: Common viral pathogens (according to a later analysis) appeared linked to several of the most significant clusters.

The CDR3 contains 15 residues. Trimming took 2 bases from V and 8 from J, leaving 16 bases between them. The germline CDR1 and CDR2 sequences are MNHEY and SVGAGI. A remark on this clone: Its antigen is not identified.

13 Jbeta primers and 60 Vbeta primers were used for the PCR. Assay: immunoSEQ multiplex PCR; the TCRdb copy retains only in-frame clones and omits some. The sample shows some 120,000 clones, 81% of them seen only once. This clonotype was obtained from a man aged 18 to 30 in good health and CMV-seronegative. The sample was PBMCs. This chain joins TRBV6-5 and TRBJ2-1, with D maybe TRBD1 (6 bases). The chain's CDR3 is CASSYPRGREYEQFF. The CDR3 DNA reads as TGTGCCAGCAGTTACCCGAGGGGGAGAGAGTATGAGCAGTTCTTC.